This T cell receptor beta chain originates from a study of OX40 agonist ivuxolimab in advanced cancers. Study overall: Treatment of patients was with ivuxolimab, an agonistic anti-OX40 (CD134) antibody. Intravenous ivuxolimab was administered to patients every 2 weeks at 0.01 to 10 mg/kg.

CDR3 length equals 16 residues. CDR1 and CDR2 (germline): SEHNR, FQNEAQ (reference sequence). The germline V and J ends were trimmed by 4 bases and 1 base, with 14 bases remaining between them. Here immunoSEQ multiplex PCR was the method, and the copy in TCRdb shows in-frame clones only, minus some. Of about 130,000 clones in the sample, under 95% were seen once. This chain uses TRBV7-9 with TRBJ1-3, with D uncertain. Sequenced material: CD4+ or CD8+ T cells sorted from blood, taken in a trial of the OX40 agonist ivuxolimab. The clonotype comes from an adult with an advanced solid tumor such as melanoma, head and neck, liver or kidney cancer. In DNA form, the CDR3 reads TGTGCCAGCAGCTCGAAATCCGGGTCTTCTGGAAACACCATATATTTT. It specifies CASSSKSGSSGNTIYF.